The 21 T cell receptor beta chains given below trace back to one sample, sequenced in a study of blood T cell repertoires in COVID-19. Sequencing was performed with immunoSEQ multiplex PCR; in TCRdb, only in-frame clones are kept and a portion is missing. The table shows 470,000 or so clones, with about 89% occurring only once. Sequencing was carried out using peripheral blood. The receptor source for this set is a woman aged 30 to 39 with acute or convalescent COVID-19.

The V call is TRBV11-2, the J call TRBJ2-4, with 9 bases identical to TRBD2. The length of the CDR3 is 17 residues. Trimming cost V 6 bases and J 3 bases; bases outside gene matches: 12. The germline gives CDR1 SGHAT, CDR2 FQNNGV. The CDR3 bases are TGTGCCAGCAGACGTCCCGGGATAGCGGGGGTCAAAAACATTCAGTACTTC. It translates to CASRRPGIAGVKNIQYF. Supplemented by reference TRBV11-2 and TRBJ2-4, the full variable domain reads EAGVAQSPRYKIIEKRQSVAFWCNPISGHATLYWYQQILGQGPKLLIQFQNNGVVDDSQLPKDRFSAERLKGVDSTLKIQPAKLEDSAVYLCASRRPGIAGVKNIQYFGAGTRLSVL.

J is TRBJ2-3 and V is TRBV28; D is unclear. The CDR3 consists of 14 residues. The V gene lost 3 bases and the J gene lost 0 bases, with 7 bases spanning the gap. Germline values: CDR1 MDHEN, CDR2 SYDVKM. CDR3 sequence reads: CASSLRRSTDTQYF. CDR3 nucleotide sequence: TGTGCCAGCAGTTTGCGGCGGAGCACAGATACGCAGTATTTT.

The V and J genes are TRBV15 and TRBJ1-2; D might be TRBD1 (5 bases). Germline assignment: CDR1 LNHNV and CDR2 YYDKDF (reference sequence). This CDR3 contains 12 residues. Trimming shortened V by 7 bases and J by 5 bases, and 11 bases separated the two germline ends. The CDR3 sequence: CATKAQGYGYTF. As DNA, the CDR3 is TGTGCCACCAAGGCTCAGGGTTATGGCTACACCTTC.

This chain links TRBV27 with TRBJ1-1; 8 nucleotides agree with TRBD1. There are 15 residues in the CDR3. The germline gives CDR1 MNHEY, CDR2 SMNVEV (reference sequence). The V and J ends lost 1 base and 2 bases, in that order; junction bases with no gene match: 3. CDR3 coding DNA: TGTGCCAGCAGTTTATGGCAGGGGGCTAACACTGAAGCTTTCTTT. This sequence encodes CASSLWQGANTEAFF.

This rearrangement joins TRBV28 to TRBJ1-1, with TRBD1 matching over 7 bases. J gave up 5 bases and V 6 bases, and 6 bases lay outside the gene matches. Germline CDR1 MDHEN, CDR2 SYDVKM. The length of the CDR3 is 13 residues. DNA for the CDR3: TGTGCCAGCAGCACCGACAGGGTTACTGAAGCTTTCTTT. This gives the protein CASSTDRVTEAFF.

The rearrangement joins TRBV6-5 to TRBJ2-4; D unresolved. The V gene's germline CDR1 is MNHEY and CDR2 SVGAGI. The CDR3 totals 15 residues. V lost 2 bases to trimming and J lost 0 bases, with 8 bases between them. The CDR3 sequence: CASSYTQLAKNIQYF. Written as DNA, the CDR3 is TGTGCCAGCAGTTACACACAGCTAGCCAAAAACATTCAGTACTTC.

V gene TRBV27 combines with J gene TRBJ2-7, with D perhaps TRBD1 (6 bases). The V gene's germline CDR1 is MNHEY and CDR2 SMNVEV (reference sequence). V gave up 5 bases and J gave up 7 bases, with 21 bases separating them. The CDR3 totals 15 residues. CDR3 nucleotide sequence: TGTGCCAGCAGTCCCAGGACAGCCCTCCTTGGGGAGCAGTACTTC. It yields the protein CASSPRTALLGEQYF.

CDR3 protein: CASSSGYWDRDYGYTF. CDR3 bases: TGTGCCAGCAGCTCGGGATATTGGGACAGGGACTATGGCTACACCTTC. This chain joins TRBV5-6 and TRBJ1-2, with TRBD1 identical over 9 bases. Germline-derived CDR1 and CDR2 are SGHDT and YYEEEE. The CDR3 sequence is 16 residues long. After removal of 3 bases from V and 3 bases from J, the junction contained 9 bases not matched to a gene.

The CDR3: CASSFREGRAEAFF. Written as DNA, the CDR3 is TGTGCCAGCAGCTTTAGGGAAGGGAGGGCGGAAGCTTTCTTT. The J gene is TRBJ1-1, the V gene TRBV7-8; D not certain. There are 14 residues in the CDR3. In germline, CDR1 is SGHVS, CDR2 FQNEAQ. V dropped 3 bases and J dropped 8 bases, with 16 bases sitting between them.

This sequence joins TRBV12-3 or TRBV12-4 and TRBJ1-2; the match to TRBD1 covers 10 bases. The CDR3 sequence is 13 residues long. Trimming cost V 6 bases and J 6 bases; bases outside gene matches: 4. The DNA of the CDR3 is TGTGCCAGCAGCAGGGACAGGGGAGATGGCTACACCTTC. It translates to CASSRDRGDGYTF.

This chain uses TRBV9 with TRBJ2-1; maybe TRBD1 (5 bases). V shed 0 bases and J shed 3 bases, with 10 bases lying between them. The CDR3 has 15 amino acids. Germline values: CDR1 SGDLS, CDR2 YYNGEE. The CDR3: CASSVVDSFYNEQFF. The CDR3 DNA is TGTGCCAGCAGCGTAGTTGACAGCTTCTACAATGAGCAGTTCTTC.

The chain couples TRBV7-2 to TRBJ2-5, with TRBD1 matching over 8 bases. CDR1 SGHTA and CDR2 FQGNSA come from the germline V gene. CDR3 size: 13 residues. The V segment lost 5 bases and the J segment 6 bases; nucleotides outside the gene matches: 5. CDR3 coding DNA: TGTGCCAGCAGCGAGTGGACAGGGAAGACCCAGTACTTC. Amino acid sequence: CASSEWTGKTQYF.

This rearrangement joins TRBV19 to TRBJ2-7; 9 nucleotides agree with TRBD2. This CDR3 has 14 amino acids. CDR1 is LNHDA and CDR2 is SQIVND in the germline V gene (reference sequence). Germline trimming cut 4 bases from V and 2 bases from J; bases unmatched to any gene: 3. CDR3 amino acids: CASSNPSGTYEQYF. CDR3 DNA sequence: TGTGCCAGTAGTAATCCTAGCGGGACCTACGAGCAGTACTTC.

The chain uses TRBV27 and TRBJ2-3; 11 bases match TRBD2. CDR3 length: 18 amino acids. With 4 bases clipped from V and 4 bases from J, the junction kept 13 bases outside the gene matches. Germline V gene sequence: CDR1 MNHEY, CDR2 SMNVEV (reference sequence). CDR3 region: CASSSLMTSGVGADTQYF. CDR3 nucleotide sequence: TGTGCCAGCAGTTCCCTTATGACTAGCGGGGTTGGGGCAGATACGCAGTATTTT.

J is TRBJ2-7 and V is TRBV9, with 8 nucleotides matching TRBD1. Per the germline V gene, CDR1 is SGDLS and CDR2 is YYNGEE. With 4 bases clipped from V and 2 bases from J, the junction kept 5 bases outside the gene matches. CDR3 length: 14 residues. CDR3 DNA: TGTGCCAGCAGCAAAGGACAGGGAACCTACGAGCAGTACTTC. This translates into CASSKGQGTYEQYF.

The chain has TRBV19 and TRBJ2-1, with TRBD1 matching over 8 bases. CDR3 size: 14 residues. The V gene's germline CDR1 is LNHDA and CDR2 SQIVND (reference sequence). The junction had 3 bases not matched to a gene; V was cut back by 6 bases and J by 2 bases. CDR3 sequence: CASSRTGTYNEQFF. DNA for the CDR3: TGTGCCAGTAGCAGGACAGGGACCTACAATGAGCAGTTCTTC.

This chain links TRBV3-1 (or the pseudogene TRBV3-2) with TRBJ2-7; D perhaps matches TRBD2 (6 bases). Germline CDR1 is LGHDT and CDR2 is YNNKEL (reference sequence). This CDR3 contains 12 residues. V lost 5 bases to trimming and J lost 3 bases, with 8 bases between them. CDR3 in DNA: TGTGCCAGCAGCGGGGGGAGCTACGAGCAGTACTTC. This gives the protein CASSGGSYEQYF.

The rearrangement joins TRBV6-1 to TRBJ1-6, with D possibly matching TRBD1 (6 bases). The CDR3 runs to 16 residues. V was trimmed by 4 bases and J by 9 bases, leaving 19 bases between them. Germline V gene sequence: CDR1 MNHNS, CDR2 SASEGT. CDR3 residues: CASSGPGGLTGSPLHF. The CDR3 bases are TGTGCCAGCAGTGGACCGGGGGGGCTGACGGGTTCACCCCTCCACTTT.

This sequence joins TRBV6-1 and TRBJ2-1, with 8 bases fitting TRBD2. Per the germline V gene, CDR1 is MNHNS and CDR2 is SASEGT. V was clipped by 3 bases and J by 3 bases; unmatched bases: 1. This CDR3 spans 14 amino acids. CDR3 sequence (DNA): TGTGCCAGCAGTGACGGGAGGGGCTACAATGAGCAGTTCTTC. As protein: CASSDGRGYNEQFF.

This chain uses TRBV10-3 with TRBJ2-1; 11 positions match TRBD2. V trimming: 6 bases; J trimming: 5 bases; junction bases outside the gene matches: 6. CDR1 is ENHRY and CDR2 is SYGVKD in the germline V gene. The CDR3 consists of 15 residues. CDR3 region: CAISTGTSGHNEQFF. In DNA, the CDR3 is TGTGCCATCAGCACCGGGACTAGCGGACACAATGAGCAGTTCTTC.

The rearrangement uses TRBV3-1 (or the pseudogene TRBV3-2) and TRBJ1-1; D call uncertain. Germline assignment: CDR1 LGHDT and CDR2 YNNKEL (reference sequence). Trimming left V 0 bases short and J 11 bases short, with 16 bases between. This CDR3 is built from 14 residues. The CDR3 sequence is CASSQEVGGAKAFF. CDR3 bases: TGTGCCAGCAGCCAAGAGGTTGGAGGCGCTAAGGCTTTCTTT.